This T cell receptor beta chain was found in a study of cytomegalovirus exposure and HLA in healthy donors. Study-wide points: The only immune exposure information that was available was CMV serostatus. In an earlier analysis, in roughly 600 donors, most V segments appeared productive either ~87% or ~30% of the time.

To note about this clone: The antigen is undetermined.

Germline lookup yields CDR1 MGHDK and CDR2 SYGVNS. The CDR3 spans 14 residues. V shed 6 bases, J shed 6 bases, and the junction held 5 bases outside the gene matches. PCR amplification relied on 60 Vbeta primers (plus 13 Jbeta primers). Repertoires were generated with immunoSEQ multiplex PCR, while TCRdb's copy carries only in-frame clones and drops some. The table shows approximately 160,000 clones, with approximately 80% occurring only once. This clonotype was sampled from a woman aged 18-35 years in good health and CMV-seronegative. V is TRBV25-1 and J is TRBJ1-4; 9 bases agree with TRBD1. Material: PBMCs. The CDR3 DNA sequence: TGTGCCAGCAGCCCGGGACAGGGCTATGAAAAACTGTTTTTT. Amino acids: CASSPGQGYEKLFF.